This note documents a single T cell receptor beta chain sequence. This entry comes from a study of blood T cell repertoires in COVID-19. The overall study: Samples taken during acute and convalescent COVID-19 were collected in the United States, Italy and Spain. Sample material is recorded as cDNA or gDNA derived from T cells, B-cell-depleted T cells, or PBMCs.

In germline, CDR1 is SGDLS, CDR2 YYNGEE. With 3 bases clipped from V and 3 bases from J, the junction kept 16 bases outside the gene matches. The CDR3 extends over 20 amino acids. Per the original data handling: Quantification of nucleated cells was approximated via reference gene primer amplification. Some clones are missing from TCRdb's copy, which holds only in-frame ones; the method was immunoSEQ multiplex PCR. That table furnishes V, J and clone size, whereas the DNA furnished D and trimming. The sample yields some 300,000 clones, about 91% seen once. The chain combines TRBV9 with TRBJ2-3; TRBD2 matches 13 bases. Material: peripheral blood. The sequence came from a woman aged 25 to 45 who had recovered from COVID-19. CDR3 residues: CASSEPTRTSGGFSTDTQYF. The CDR3, as DNA: TGTGCCAGCAGCGAGCCTACGAGGACTAGCGGGGGATTTAGTACAGATACGCAGTATTTT. The full variable domain, rest sourced from reference TRBV9 and TRBJ2-3, is DSGVTQTPKHLITATGQRVTLRCSPRSGDLSVYWYQQSLDQGLQFLIQYYNGEERAKGNILERFSAQQFPDLHSELNLSSLELGDSALYFCASSEPTRTSGGFSTDTQYFGPGTRLTVL.